A single sample is the source of the 27 T cell receptor beta chains below, sequenced in a study of blood T cell repertoires in COVID-19. The protocol was immunoSEQ multiplex PCR, while the TCRdb copy is restricted to in-frame clones and leaves out a portion. Of 40,000 or so clones listed, approximately 86% were seen once; the top ten hold roughly 5%. The specimen sequenced was peripheral blood. These receptors all come from a man in his fifties or sixties with active COVID-19.

V and J are TRBV5-1 and TRBJ1-1, with 7 bases fitting TRBD1. With V trimmed by 4 bases and J by 6 bases, 12 bases remained unmatched. In germline, CDR1 is SGHRS, CDR2 YFSETQ. This CDR3 has 15 residues. CDR3 region: CASSNGQVPGAEAFF. Here the CDR3 DNA reads TGCGCCAGCAGCAATGGACAGGTTCCGGGGGCTGAAGCTTTCTTT.

The rearrangement joins TRBV9 to TRBJ2-2; TRBD1 aligns across 8 bases. Germline values: CDR1 SGDLS, CDR2 YYNGEE. This CDR3 has 16 amino acids. V shed 2 bases, J shed 6 bases, and the junction held 9 bases outside the gene matches. CDR3 in DNA: TGTGCCAGCAGCGTGGCTCCGGGACAGGAACCCGGGGAGCTGTTTTTT. It yields the protein CASSVAPGQEPGELFF.

The genes are TRBV7-9 and TRBJ1-6; D is uncertain. Germline V lookup: CDR1 SEHNR, CDR2 FQNEAQ (reference sequence). V shed 5 bases and J shed 9 bases, with 8 bases lying between them. The CDR3 covers 12 residues. For the CDR3, the DNA is TGTGCCAGCAGCGGAGGGATTTCACCCCTCCACTTT. Translating it yields CASSGGISPLHF.

The chain links TRBV30 to TRBJ2-6, with a possible D match to TRBD2 (8 bases). V lost 1 base and J 0 bases, leaving 22 bases between the germline ends. CDR1 GTSNPN and CDR2 SVGIG come from the germline V gene (reference sequence). This CDR3 has 20 amino acids. CDR3 DNA sequence: TGTGCCTGGAGTGCAACGGGAGGGCCCAGGGGGTCCTCTGGGGCCAACGTCCTGACTTTC. It yields the protein CAWSATGGPRGSSGANVLTF.

The CDR3 loop reads CASRETSSGSWETQYF. The CDR3 coding sequence is TGCGCCAGCAGGGAGACTAGTAGCGGGAGCTGGGAGACCCAGTACTTC. The chain has TRBV5-1 and TRBJ2-5; 9 positions match TRBD2. V dropped 5 bases and J dropped 5; count of bases not matched to a gene: 13. From germline, CDR1 is SGHRS and CDR2 YFSETQ. The CDR3 is 16 amino acids.

This chain links TRBV5-1 with TRBJ2-3; TRBD2 aligns across 7 bases. The germline gives CDR1 SGHRS, CDR2 YFSETQ. This CDR3 region has 16 residues. The V and J ends lost 1 base and 0 bases, in that order; junction bases with no gene match: 5. CDR3: CASSLLASGSTDTQYF. The CDR3 coding sequence is TGCGCCAGCAGCTTGCTGGCTAGCGGCAGCACAGATACGCAGTATTTT.

The rearrangement uses TRBV29-1 and TRBJ2-1, with 7 bases lining up with TRBD2. CDR1 and CDR2 (germline): SQVTM, ANQGSEA. The junction had 9 bases not matched to a gene; V was cut back by 1 base and J by 9 bases. The CDR3 sequence is 14 residues long. For the CDR3, the DNA is TGCAGCGTTGAAGGATGGGACTATCGGAGTGAGCAGTTCTTC. Amino acid sequence: CSVEGWDYRSEQFF.

The chain couples TRBV10-3 to TRBJ2-2, with 12 positions matching TRBD2. CDR1 is ENHRY, CDR2 SYGVKD, per germline. V was pared by 7 bases and J by 7 bases, with 7 bases of the junction left unmatched. This CDR3 has 15 amino acids. CDR3 residues: CAIKTTSGGSGELFF. Here the CDR3 DNA reads TGTGCCATCAAGACCACTAGCGGGGGGAGCGGGGAGCTGTTTTTT.

V gene TRBV9 combines with J gene TRBJ1-4; D is possibly TRBD1 (5 bases). The V end was cut by 0 bases, the J end by 3 bases, with 12 bases between. CDR3 length: 16 amino acids. Germline assignment: CDR1 SGDLS and CDR2 YYNGEE. CDR3 region: CASSVEQGIANEKLFF. For the CDR3, the DNA is TGTGCCAGCAGCGTAGAGCAGGGCATCGCTAATGAAAAACTGTTTTTT. The full variable domain, rest sourced from reference TRBV9 and TRBJ1-4, is DSGVTQTPKHLITATGQRVTLRCSPRSGDLSVYWYQQSLDQGLQFLIQYYNGEERAKGNILERFSAQQFPDLHSELNLSSLELGDSALYFCASSVEQGIANEKLFFGSGTQLSVL.

This clone rates as medium-sized. The V call is TRBV15, the J call TRBJ2-5; 11 positions match TRBD2. The CDR3 has 15 amino acids. Unmatched junction bases numbered 1, after V lost 0 bases and J lost 4 bases. CDR1 is LNHNV, CDR2 YYDKDF, per germline (reference sequence). DNA for the CDR3: TGTGCCACCAGCAGAGATAGCGGGGGGGCAGAGACCCAGTACTTC. This translates into CATSRDSGGAETQYF.

V usage is TRBV6-4 and J usage is TRBJ2-1; 7 nucleotides match TRBD2. This CDR3 has 15 residues. Unmatched junction bases numbered 4, after V lost 5 bases and J lost 0 bases. Germline-derived CDR1 and CDR2 are MRHNA and SNTAGT. Here the CDR3 reads CASSTSASSYNEQFF. CDR3 nucleotides: TGTGCCAGCAGTACTAGCGCAAGCTCCTACAATGAGCAGTTCTTC.

V and J are TRBV6-2 or TRBV6-3 and TRBJ1-3; D remains unclear. This CDR3 contains 15 residues. Trimming stripped 0 bases from V and 8 bases from J, with 14 bases between. The V gene's germline CDR1 is MNHEY and CDR2 SVGEGT. CDR3 sequence: CASSYSTHSSDTIYF. DNA of the CDR3: TGTGCCAGCAGTTACTCGACCCATAGCTCGGACACCATATATTTT.

This clone was found once. V and J are TRBV4-1 and TRBJ2-5, with 9 bases fitting TRBD2. V lost 3 bases and J lost 1; bases outside the gene matches: 0. The length of the CDR3 is 14 residues. Germline V CDR1 and CDR2: MGHRA, YSYEKL. In DNA, the CDR3 is TGCGCCAGCAGCCAGACTAGCGGCCAAGAGACCCAGTACTTC. Amino acids: CASSQTSGQETQYF.

The V call is TRBV9, the J call TRBJ2-1; 13 bases are shared with TRBD2. Germline V gene data show CDR1 as SGDLS and CDR2 as YYNGEE. The junction had 5 bases not matched to a gene; V was cut back by 3 bases and J by 2 bases. The CDR3 totals 17 residues. CDR3 region: CASSGTSGSLPYNEQFF. Here the CDR3 DNA reads TGTGCCAGCAGCGGGACTAGCGGGAGTCTCCCCTACAATGAGCAGTTCTTC.

The chain uses TRBV5-8 and TRBJ2-5, with TRBD2 matching 15 bases. Trimming at V came to 4 bases and at J to 5 bases, leaving 15 bases not matched to a gene. In germline, CDR1 is SGHTS, CDR2 YDEGEE. This CDR3 is built from 19 residues. DNA of the CDR3: TGTGCCAGCAGCCGCCGGGGACTAGCGGGAGGCCCTATTTCCGAGACCCAGTACTTC. Translation: CASSRRGLAGGPISETQYF.

V gene TRBV11-2 combines with J gene TRBJ2-7, with no clear D. The V end was cut by 3 bases, the J end by 0 bases, with 9 bases between. This CDR3 is built from 14 residues. CDR1 SGHAT and CDR2 FQNNGV come from the germline V gene. The CDR3 DNA reads TGTGCCAGCAGCTTGGAACGACACTCCTACGAGCAGTACTTC. Residues: CASSLERHSYEQYF. Full variable domain (outside the CDR3, taken from reference TRBV11-2 and TRBJ2-7): EAGVAQSPRYKIIEKRQSVAFWCNPISGHATLYWYQQILGQGPKLLIQFQNNGVVDDSQLPKDRFSAERLKGVDSTLKIQPAKLEDSAVYLCASSLERHSYEQYFGPGTRLTVT.

The rearrangement uses TRBV28 and TRBJ2-1, with D perhaps matching TRBD2 (6 bases). The CDR3 length is 14 residues. The germline gives CDR1 MDHEN, CDR2 SYDVKM. Trimming pared 6 bases from V and 6 bases from J, leaving 15 bases between. CDR3 DNA sequence: TGTGCCAGCAGGAGGGCGGGATCACCCAATGAGCAGTTCTTC. Translation gives CASRRAGSPNEQFF.

This clone was detected only once. The chain links TRBV6-5 to TRBJ2-7, with 11 bases fitting TRBD1. The CDR3 consists of 14 residues. The germline CDR1 and CDR2 sequences are MNHEY and SVGAGI. The V segment lost 6 bases and the J segment 3 bases; nucleotides outside the gene matches: 4. The CDR3 spells CASSAGTGGYEQYF. DNA for the CDR3: TGTGCCAGCAGCGCCGGGACAGGGGGCTACGAGCAGTACTTC.

This clone was found once. The chain has TRBV7-2 and TRBJ1-2; TRBD1 matches at 8 bases. The CDR3 is 15 amino acids. Germline-derived CDR1 and CDR2 are SGHTA and FQGNSA. V shed 1 base, J shed 7 bases, and the junction held 8 bases outside the gene matches. The CDR3 loop is CASSLVTGQGRGYTF. The CDR3 DNA is TGTGCCAGCAGCTTAGTGACCGGACAGGGTCGTGGCTACACCTTC.

The chain links TRBV2 to TRBJ1-5; 11 bases align to TRBD1. The CDR3 has 15 residues. J gave up 6 bases and V 4 bases, and 5 bases lay outside the gene matches. Germline assignment: CDR1 SNHLY and CDR2 FYNNEI. The CDR3 DNA sequence: TGTGCCAGCAGTGGGAGTGGACAGGGGGCTCAGCCCCAGCATTTT. It translates to CASSGSGQGAQPQHF.

The gene calls are TRBV15 and TRBJ2-7; 7 nucleotides align to TRBD1. Germline values: CDR1 LNHNV, CDR2 YYDKDF (reference sequence). With V trimmed by 3 bases and J by 3 bases, 8 bases remained unmatched. The CDR3 contains 15 residues. Written as DNA, the CDR3 is TGTGCCACCAGCAGGGAGACAGGGTTTGTCTACGAGCAGTACTTC. Translation gives CATSRETGFVYEQYF.

The chain employs TRBV4-2 and TRBJ2-3, with D unclear. The V gene's germline CDR1 is LGHNA and CDR2 YNFKEQ. Trimming took off 3 bases at V and 6 bases at J, with 7 bases between the two ends. The CDR3 is 12 amino acids. In DNA form, the CDR3 reads TGTGCCAGCAGCCACGACGGGGATACGCAGTATTTT. It yields the protein CASSHDGDTQYF.

The chain recombines TRBV14 with TRBJ1-2, with 7 positions matching TRBD1. This CDR3 contains 15 residues. Per the germline V gene, CDR1 is SGHDN and CDR2 is FVKESK. V lost 4 bases to trimming and J lost 8 bases; unmatched junction nucleotides: 13. In DNA form, the CDR3 reads TGTGCCAGCAGCCCCCGACAGGGTTCTGTTAGGGGCTACACCTTC. The encoded protein is CASSPRQGSVRGYTF.

This clone was seen a few times. The chain recombines TRBV2 with TRBJ2-7; D is possibly TRBD1 (6 bases). The V and J ends lost 0 bases and 5 bases respectively, with 14 bases between them. Germline V lookup: CDR1 SNHLY, CDR2 FYNNEI. CDR3 length equals 15 residues. The CDR3 DNA reads as TGTGCCAGCAGTGAAGCGCTTGGGGGCTCGGACGAGCAGTACTTC. Its translation: CASSEALGGSDEQYF. The whole variable domain, filled in from reference TRBV2 and TRBJ2-7, reads EPEVTQTPSHQVTQMGQEVILRCVPISNHLYFYWYRQILGQKVEFLVSFYNNEISEKSEIFDDQFSVERPDGSNFTLKIRSTKLEDSAMYFCASSEALGGSDEQYFGPGTRLTVT.

The V and J genes are TRBV6-6 and TRBJ2-5, with a tentative D call TRBD1 (6 bases). The CDR3 is 15 residues long. V was pared by 2 bases and J by 2 bases, with 12 bases between. Germline CDR1 MNHNY, CDR2 SVGAGI (reference sequence). The CDR3 DNA reads TGTGCCAGCAGTTACGCGAGAGGGGGACAAGAGACCCAGTACTTC. Translated: CASSYARGGQETQYF.

This clone came up once. V is TRBV29-1 and J is TRBJ2-3; maybe TRBD1 (6 bases). The germline V gene has CDR1 SQVTM and CDR2 ANQGSEA. This CDR3 region has 14 residues. V was cut by 6 bases and J by 0 bases, with 13 bases left in between. The CDR3 sequence: CSVQQGVSTDTQYF. CDR3 in DNA: TGCAGCGTACAACAGGGAGTTAGCACAGATACGCAGTATTTT.

The chain recombines TRBV7-9 with TRBJ2-5; 7 bases agree with TRBD1. From germline, CDR1 is SEHNR and CDR2 FQNEAQ (reference sequence). Trimming cost V 4 bases and J 3 bases; bases outside gene matches: 8. This CDR3 is 15 amino acids long. In DNA form, the CDR3 reads TGTGCCAGCAGCTCAGGGATAGGGGGCGAAGAGACCCAGTACTTC. Translation: CASSSGIGGEETQYF.